A selection of T cell receptor beta chains follows, all from one sample in a study of blood T cells in healthy people across ages. TCRdb used MiXCR to reprocess the 5' RACE reads, holding one entry per CDR3 protein. The data show around 970,000 distinct CDR3 sequences, approximately 50% seen once. Sequenced sample: blood. Receptor source: a woman aged 55-70 years in good health. The CDR3 runs from the conserved cysteine through the conserved F or W. Each record gives: clone size, V gene, J gene, CDR3 protein. Only some rows state a clone size, as once, few, many or a class for expanded clones.

abundance: .
v_gene: TRBV12-3/TRBV12-4
j_gene: TRBJ2-6
CDR3aa: CASSLAGANVPTF

abundance: .
v_gene: TRBV7-7
j_gene: TRBJ2-3
CDR3aa: CASSLSPGGDTQYF

abundance: once
v_gene: TRBV28
j_gene: TRBJ2-5
CDR3aa: CASSRKFQETQYF

abundance: .
v_gene: TRBV12-3/TRBV12-4
j_gene: .
CDR3aa: CAGRLGPLKGTQYF

abundance: .
v_gene: TRBV6-2/TRBV6-3
j_gene: TRBJ2-3
CDR3aa: CASSYEGKGTDTQYF

abundance: many
v_gene: TRBV29-1
j_gene: TRBJ2-7
CDR3aa: CSAGTRTYEQYF

abundance: .
v_gene: TRBV30
j_gene: TRBJ2-3
CDR3aa: CAWGLGSGRASTDTQYF

abundance: few
v_gene: TRBV4-2
j_gene: TRBJ2-1
CDR3aa: CASSPYLGQPNEQFF

abundance: .
v_gene: TRBV27
j_gene: TRBJ2-1
CDR3aa: CATTGNYNEQFF

abundance: .
v_gene: TRBV5-1
j_gene: TRBJ2-5
CDR3aa: CASSLGGTGPAETQYF

abundance: few
v_gene: TRBV4-1
j_gene: TRBJ1-2
CDR3aa: CASSPQEGLYGYTF

abundance: .
v_gene: TRBV29-1
j_gene: TRBJ2-5
CDR3aa: CSVARVPQETQNF

abundance: .
v_gene: TRBV7-2
j_gene: TRBJ1-1
CDR3aa: CASSLAEYQGLAFF

abundance: .
v_gene: TRBV29-1
j_gene: TRBJ1-6
CDR3aa: CSVGRDGNSPLHF

abundance: .
v_gene: TRBV20-1
j_gene: TRBJ2-1
CDR3aa: CSARDPSLSKEQFF

abundance: .
v_gene: TRBV20-1
j_gene: TRBJ2-5
CDR3aa: CSARDPSNEQYF

abundance: .
v_gene: TRBV20-1
j_gene: TRBJ1-1
CDR3aa: CSARALKRGAKSAEAFF

abundance: .
v_gene: TRBV27
j_gene: TRBJ2-3
CDR3aa: CASRTLAPSTQYF

abundance: .
v_gene: TRBV4-1
j_gene: TRBJ2-1
CDR3aa: CASSQDQQDNEQFF

abundance: .
v_gene: TRBV6-5
j_gene: TRBJ2-7
CDR3aa: CASSPGLVDLSYEQYF

abundance: .
v_gene: TRBV7-3
j_gene: TRBJ2-7
CDR3aa: CASSLYVYLPSYEQYF

abundance: once
v_gene: TRBV7-2
j_gene: TRBJ1-5
CDR3aa: CASSFGGPEQPQHF

abundance: .
v_gene: TRBV7-3
j_gene: TRBJ2-7
CDR3aa: CASSSKAGAPKYF

abundance: few
v_gene: TRBV3-1
j_gene: TRBJ2-7
CDR3aa: CASRRDYNSYEQYF

abundance: .
v_gene: TRBV2
j_gene: TRBJ1-1
CDR3aa: CASTQTGTNTEAFF

abundance: few
v_gene: TRBV4-1
j_gene: TRBJ2-7
CDR3aa: CASSQLTLATTYEQYF

abundance: once
v_gene: TRBV2
j_gene: TRBJ2-3
CDR3aa: CARGDTGATDTQYF

abundance: .
v_gene: TRBV2
j_gene: .
CDR3aa: CASSEGDSSYEQYF

abundance: few
v_gene: TRBV15
j_gene: TRBJ2-3
CDR3aa: CATSRVAGLTDTQYF

abundance: few
v_gene: TRBV3-1
j_gene: TRBJ2-1
CDR3aa: CASSQVAVSGRPNEQFF

abundance: .
v_gene: TRBV2
j_gene: TRBJ2-1
CDR3aa: CASQGLYNEQFF

abundance: few
v_gene: TRBV12-3/TRBV12-4
j_gene: TRBJ2-1
CDR3aa: CASSPRRSYNEQFF

abundance: .
v_gene: TRBV14
j_gene: TRBJ1-4
CDR3aa: CASSRTLRDRASNEKLFF

abundance: .
v_gene: TRBV6-6
j_gene: TRBJ1-4
CDR3aa: CATQGNEKLFF

abundance: .
v_gene: TRBV12-3/TRBV12-4
j_gene: TRBJ2-3
CDR3aa: CASQDRGGTDMQYF

abundance: once
v_gene: TRBV7-9
j_gene: TRBJ2-1
CDR3aa: CASSSPTSGSGYNEQFF

abundance: few
v_gene: TRBV28
j_gene: TRBJ2-7
CDR3aa: CASNGLADYEQYF

abundance: .
v_gene: TRBV4-1
j_gene: .
CDR3aa: CASSQASGRIAETQYF

abundance: few
v_gene: TRBV6-2/TRBV6-3
j_gene: TRBJ2-4
CDR3aa: CASSYYGATKNIQYF

abundance: few
v_gene: TRBV2
j_gene: TRBJ2-5
CDR3aa: CASSDWAGGEETQYF

abundance: .
v_gene: TRBV6-6
j_gene: TRBJ2-7
CDR3aa: CASSYLRTETYEQYF

abundance: .
v_gene: TRBV6-5
j_gene: TRBJ2-7
CDR3aa: CASRLSHEQYF

abundance: few
v_gene: TRBV7-9
j_gene: TRBJ2-5
CDR3aa: CASSYRTSGREETQYF

abundance: few
v_gene: TRBV29-1
j_gene: TRBJ2-1
CDR3aa: CSVVGGWDRVAGAGSEQFF

abundance: .
v_gene: TRBV12-3/TRBV12-4
j_gene: TRBJ2-7
CDR3aa: CASSVDRGSYEQYF

abundance: few
v_gene: TRBV29-1
j_gene: TRBJ1-2
CDR3aa: CSVARQGPNYGYTF

abundance: once
v_gene: TRBV9
j_gene: .
CDR3aa: CASSAGGEKGTMGNEQYF

abundance: .
v_gene: TRBV25-1
j_gene: TRBJ1-4
CDR3aa: CASSAGQGYEKLFF

abundance: .
v_gene: TRBV4-2
j_gene: TRBJ2-3
CDR3aa: CASSPYTSATDTQYF

abundance: .
v_gene: TRBV29-1
j_gene: TRBJ2-5
CDR3aa: CSVRTGYNEQYF